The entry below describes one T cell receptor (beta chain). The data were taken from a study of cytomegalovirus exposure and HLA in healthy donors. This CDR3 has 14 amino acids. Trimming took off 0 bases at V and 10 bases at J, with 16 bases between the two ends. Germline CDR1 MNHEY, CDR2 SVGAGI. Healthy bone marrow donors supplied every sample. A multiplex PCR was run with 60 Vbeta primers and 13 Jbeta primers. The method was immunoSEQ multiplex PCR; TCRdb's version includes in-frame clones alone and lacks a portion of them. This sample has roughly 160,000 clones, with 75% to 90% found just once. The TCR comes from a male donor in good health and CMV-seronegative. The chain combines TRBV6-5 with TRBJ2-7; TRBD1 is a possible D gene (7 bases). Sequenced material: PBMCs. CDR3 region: CASSYSWQGGTQYF. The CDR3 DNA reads TGTGCCAGCAGTTACTCTTGGCAGGGGGGAACTCAGTACTTC.